This T cell receptor beta chain was sequenced for a study of T cell responses to AZD1222 COVID-19 vaccine (dated by TCRdb to about 2021). As for the study more broadly: A total of 230 to 250 trial participants underwent TCR sequencing, of whom around 200 received two doses of AZD1222 and about 25 received two doses of the MenACWY control vaccine. Trial participants were enrolled into age subgroups of 18-55, 56-69 and 70-plus years, which contained approximately 150, 28 and 58 TCR-sequenced participants, respectively. Study-wide findings and limitations: Spike-specific TCR breadth and depth rose significantly after two AZD1222 doses compared with day 0 and with MenACWY recipients. Reportedly, close to half of the unique spike-specific TCRs recognized epitopes lying outside the regions that are mutated in the B.1.351 and B.1.1.7 variants. Participants were mostly white British and included more females than males, and it was suggested by the authors that clonal diversity may have been underestimated. CD4 TCRs associated with the vaccine covered the entire spike protein, and the dominant responses were in regions 160-218 and 743-854. Because no day 14 peak-response samples were available, repertoires were characterized only after the peak T cell response. Conclusions about previously exposed vaccinees are limited, since just five to seven AZD1222 recipients were seropositive for SARS-CoV-2 at baseline. In the small 56-69-year group, the increase in depth fell short of significance, most likely because of low power.

This clone has a single count. It has no known antigen specificity. No much larger clone exists at a distance of one base, and base qualities are not known. V is reduced by 5 bases and J by 4 bases, leaving a spacing of 14 bases between them. According to the germline V gene (reference sequence), CDR1 reads SEHNR and CDR2 reads FQNEAQ. The CDR3 covers 14 residues, taking in both the cysteine and the phenylalanine. Kept here is only the CDR3 DNA, which spans 42 bases and is read in frame from base 1. The time point label for this specimen denotes: about 28 days (+/-7) after the second vaccine dose. AZD1222 recipients whose second dose came at about 4 weeks and those whose second dose came at about 12 weeks were combined into one group, since spike-specific TCR depth and breadth did not differ between the two schedules. Samples from vaccinated people were obtained from the UK trials COV001 and COV002, which included a single-blind randomized controlled phase 2/3 trial of AZD1222 (ChAdOx1 nCoV-19) in healthy adults. For TCRbeta chain sequencing, PBMC samples were collected from trial participants at day 0 and at day 28 after the second dose.

The CDR3 regions of human TCRbeta chains were subjected to immunosequencing. The published analysis was carried out like this. TCRs in the repertoires were compared against a reference library of SARS-CoV-2-specific TCRs that had been generated with the MIRA antigen-specificity platform. Breadth meant the fraction of unique TCRs that were SARS-CoV-2-associated, whereas depth meant the fraction of total T cells that were SARS-CoV-2-associated. Each spike-specific TCR was assigned to its reactive spike region and to a CD4 or CD8 class using the MIRA data. Log10-transformed breadth and depth values were compared by one-way ANOVA with Sidak's multiple comparisons tests. The table was pulled from immuneACCESS by TCRdb, which kept in-frame rearrangements only. Such tables lose some clones; where checked, under half of the loss comes from unresolved V genes, and the rest has no known cause. V, J and clone size derive from that table, while D and trimming were established from the DNA sequence. This sample holds approximately 140,000 clones; around 90% were observed only once. The ten largest clones take up approximately 3% of the sample.

This specimen consisted of peripheral blood, obtained 28 days after the second AZD1222 dose. This receptor chain uses TRBV7-9 and TRBJ2-5; a weak D assignment points to TRBD2 (5 bases agree). The TCR comes from an adult who received the AZD1222 COVID-19 vaccine. CDR3 reads: CASSPPLAGETQYF. The DNA reads TGTGCCAGCAGCCCCCCGCTAGCAGGAGAGACCCAGTACTTC.